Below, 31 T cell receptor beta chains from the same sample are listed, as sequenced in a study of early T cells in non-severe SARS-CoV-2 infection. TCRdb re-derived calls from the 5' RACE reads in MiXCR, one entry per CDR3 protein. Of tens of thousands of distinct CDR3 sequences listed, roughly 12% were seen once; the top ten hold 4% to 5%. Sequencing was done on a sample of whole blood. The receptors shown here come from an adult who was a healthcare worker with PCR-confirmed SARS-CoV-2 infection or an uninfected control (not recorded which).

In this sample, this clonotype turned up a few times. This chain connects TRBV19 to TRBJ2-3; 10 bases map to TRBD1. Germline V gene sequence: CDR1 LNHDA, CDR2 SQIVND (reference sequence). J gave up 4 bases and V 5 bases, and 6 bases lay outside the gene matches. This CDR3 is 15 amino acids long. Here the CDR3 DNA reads TGTGCCAGTAGTTTTGACAGGGGGCGGGCAGATACGCAGTATTTT. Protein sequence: CASSFDRGRADTQYF. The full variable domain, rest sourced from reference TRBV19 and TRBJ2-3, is DGGITQSPKYLFRKEGQNVTLSCEQNLNHDAMYWYRQDPGQGLRLIYYSQIVNDFQKGDIAEGYSVSREKKESFPLTVTSAQKNPTAFYLCASSFDRGRADTQYFGPGTRLTVL.

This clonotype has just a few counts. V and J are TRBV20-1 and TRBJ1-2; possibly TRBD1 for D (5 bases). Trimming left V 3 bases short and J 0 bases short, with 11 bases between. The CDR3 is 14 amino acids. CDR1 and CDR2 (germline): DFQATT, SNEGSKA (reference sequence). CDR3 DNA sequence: TGCAGTGCTAGTTCGACAGTAGCTAACTATGGCTACACCTTC. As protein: CSASSTVANYGYTF.

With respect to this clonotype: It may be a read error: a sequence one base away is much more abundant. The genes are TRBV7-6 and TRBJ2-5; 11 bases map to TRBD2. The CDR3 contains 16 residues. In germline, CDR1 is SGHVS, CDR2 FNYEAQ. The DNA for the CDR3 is TGTGCCAGCAGCTTAGGCCCTGGGACTAGCGGAAGGGAGCCGAACTTC. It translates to CASSLGPGTSGREPNF.

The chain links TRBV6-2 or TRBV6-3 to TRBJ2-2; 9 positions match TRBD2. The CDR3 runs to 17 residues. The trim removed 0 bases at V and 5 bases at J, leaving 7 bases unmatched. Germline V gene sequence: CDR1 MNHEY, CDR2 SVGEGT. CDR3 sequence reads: CASSYSKVTSGTGELFF. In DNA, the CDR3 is TGTGCCAGCAGTTACTCGAAAGTGACTAGCGGTACCGGGGAGCTGTTTTTT.

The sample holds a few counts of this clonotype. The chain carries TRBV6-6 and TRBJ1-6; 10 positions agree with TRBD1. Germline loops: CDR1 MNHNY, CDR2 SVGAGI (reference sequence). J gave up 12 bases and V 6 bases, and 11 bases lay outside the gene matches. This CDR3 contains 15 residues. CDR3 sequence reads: CASSPTPGQGLPLHF. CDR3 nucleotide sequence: TGTGCCAGCAGCCCGACCCCGGGACAGGGGTTACCCCTCCACTTT.

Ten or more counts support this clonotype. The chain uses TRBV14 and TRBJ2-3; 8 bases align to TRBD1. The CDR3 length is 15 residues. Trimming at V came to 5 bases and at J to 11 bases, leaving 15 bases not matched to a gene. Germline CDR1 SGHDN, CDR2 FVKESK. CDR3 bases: TGTGCCAGCAGCACGCTGCCGGGACAGGCTGTAAAGCAGTATTTT. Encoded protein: CASSTLPGQAVKQYF.

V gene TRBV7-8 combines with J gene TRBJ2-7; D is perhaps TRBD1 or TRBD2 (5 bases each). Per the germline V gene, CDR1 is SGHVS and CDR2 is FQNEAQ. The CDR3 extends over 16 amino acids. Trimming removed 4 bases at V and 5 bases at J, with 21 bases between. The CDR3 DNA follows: TGTGCCAGCAGCTCCCCCTGGGACGAGGGATCCCACGAGCAGTACTTC. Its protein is CASSSPWDEGSHEQYF.

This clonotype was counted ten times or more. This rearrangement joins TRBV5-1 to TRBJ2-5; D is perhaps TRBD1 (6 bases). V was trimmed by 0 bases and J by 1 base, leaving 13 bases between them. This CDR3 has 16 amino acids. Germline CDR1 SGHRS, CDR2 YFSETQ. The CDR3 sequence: CASSLGPQGIQETQYF. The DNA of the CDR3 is TGCGCCAGCAGCTTGGGACCTCAGGGGATCCAAGAGACCCAGTACTTC.

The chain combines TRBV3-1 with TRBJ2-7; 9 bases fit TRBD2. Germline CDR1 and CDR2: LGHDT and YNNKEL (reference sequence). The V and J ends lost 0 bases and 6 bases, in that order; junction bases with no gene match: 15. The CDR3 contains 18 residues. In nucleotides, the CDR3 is TGTGCCAGCAGCCAAGATGTAAATAGGGGACTAGCTCTCGGCGAGCAGTACTTC. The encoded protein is CASSQDVNRGLALGEQYF.

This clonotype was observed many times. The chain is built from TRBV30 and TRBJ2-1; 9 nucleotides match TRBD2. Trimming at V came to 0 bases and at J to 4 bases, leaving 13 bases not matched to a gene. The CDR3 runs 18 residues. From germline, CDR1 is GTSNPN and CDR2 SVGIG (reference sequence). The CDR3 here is CAWSVLLASGTNYNEQFF. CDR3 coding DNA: TGTGCCTGGAGTGTACTTTTGGCTAGCGGGACCAATTACAATGAGCAGTTCTTC.

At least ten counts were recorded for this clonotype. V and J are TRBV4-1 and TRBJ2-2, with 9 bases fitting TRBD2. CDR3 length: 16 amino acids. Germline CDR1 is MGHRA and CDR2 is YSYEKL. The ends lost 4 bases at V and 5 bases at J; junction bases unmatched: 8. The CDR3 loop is CASSPSGVQGTGELFF. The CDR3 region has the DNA TGCGCCAGCAGCCCTAGCGGGGTTCAGGGAACCGGGGAGCTGTTTTTT.

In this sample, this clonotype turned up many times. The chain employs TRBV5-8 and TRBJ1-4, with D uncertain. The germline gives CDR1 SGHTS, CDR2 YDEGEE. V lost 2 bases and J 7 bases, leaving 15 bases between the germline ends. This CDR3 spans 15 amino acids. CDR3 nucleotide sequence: TGTGCCAGCAGCTTTTCTGGCCCCCTTATTGAAAAACTGTTTTTT. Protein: CASSFSGPLIEKLFF.

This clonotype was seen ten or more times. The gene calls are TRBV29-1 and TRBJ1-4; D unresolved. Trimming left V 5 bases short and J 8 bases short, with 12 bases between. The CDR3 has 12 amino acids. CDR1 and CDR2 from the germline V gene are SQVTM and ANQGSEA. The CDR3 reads CSVRNSDEKLFF. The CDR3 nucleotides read TGCAGCGTTCGGAATAGCGACGAAAAACTGTTTTTT.

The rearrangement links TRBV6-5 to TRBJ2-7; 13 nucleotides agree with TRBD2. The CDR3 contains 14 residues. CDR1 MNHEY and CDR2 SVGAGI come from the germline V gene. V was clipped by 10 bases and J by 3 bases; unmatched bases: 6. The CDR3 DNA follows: TGTGCCACGATGGGACTAGCGGGGCGCTACGAGCAGTACTTC. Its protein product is CATMGLAGRYEQYF.

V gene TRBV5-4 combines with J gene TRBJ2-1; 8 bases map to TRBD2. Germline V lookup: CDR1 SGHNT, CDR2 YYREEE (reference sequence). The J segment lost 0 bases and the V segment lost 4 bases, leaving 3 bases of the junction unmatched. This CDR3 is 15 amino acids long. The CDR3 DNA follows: TGTGCCAGCAGCACCGGGACTAGCTCCTACAATGAGCAGTTCTTC. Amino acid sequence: CASSTGTSSYNEQFF.

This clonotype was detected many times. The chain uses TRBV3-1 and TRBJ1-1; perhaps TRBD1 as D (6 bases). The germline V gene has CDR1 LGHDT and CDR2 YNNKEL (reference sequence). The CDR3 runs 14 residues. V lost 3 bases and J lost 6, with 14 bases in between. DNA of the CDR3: TGTGCCAGCAGCCAGCTAGACAGGTTTTCTGAAGCTTTCTTT. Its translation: CASSQLDRFSEAFF.

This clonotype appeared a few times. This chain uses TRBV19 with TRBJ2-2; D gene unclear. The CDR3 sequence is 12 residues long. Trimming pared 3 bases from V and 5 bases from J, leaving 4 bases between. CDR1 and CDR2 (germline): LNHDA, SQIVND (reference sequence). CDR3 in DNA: TGTGCCAGTAGTATTTGGACCGGGGAGCTGTTTTTT. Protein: CASSIWTGELFF. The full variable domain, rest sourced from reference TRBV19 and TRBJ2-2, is DGGITQSPKYLFRKEGQNVTLSCEQNLNHDAMYWYRQDPGQGLRLIYYSQIVNDFQKGDIAEGYSVSREKKESFPLTVTSAQKNPTAFYLCASSIWTGELFFGEGSRLTVL.

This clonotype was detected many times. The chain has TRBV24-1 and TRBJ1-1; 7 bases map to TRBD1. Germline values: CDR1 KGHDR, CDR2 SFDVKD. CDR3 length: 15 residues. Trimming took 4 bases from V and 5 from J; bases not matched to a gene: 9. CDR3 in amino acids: CATSENRGLGTEAFF. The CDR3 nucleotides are TGTGCCACCAGTGAAAACAGGGGCCTGGGGACTGAAGCTTTCTTT.

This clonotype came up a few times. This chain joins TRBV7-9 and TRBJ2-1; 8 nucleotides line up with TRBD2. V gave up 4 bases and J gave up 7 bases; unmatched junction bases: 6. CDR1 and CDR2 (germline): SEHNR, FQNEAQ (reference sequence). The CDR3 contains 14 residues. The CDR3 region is CASSSRTSWNEQFF. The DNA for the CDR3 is TGTGCCAGCAGCTCCAGGACTAGCTGGAATGAGCAGTTCTTC.

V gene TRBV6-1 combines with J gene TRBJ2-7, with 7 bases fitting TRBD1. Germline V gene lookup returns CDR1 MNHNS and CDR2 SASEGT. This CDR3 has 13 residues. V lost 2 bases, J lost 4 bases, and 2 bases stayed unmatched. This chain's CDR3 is CASSELTGYEQYF. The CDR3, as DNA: TGTGCCAGCAGTGAACTGACAGGGTACGAGCAGTACTTC.

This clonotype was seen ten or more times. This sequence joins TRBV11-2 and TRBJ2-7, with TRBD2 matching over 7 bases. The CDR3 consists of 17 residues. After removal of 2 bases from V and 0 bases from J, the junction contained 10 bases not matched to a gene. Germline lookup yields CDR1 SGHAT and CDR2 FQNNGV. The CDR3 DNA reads TGTGCCAGCAGCTTAAGAGTAGCGGGCGTGAGCTCCTACGAGCAGTACTTC. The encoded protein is CASSLRVAGVSSYEQYF.

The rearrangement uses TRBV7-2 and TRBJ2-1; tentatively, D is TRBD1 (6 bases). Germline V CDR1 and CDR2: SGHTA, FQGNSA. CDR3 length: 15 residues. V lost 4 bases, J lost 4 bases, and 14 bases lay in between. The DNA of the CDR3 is TGTGCCAGCAGCTCCACGGGACAATTATACAATGAGCAGTTCTTC. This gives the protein CASSSTGQLYNEQFF.

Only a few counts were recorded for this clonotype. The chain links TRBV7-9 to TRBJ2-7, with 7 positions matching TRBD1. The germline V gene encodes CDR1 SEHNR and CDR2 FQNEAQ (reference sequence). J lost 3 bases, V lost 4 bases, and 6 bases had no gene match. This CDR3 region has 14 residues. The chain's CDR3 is CASSSIGGDYEQYF. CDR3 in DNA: TGTGCCAGCAGCTCCATAGGGGGCGACTACGAGCAGTACTTC.

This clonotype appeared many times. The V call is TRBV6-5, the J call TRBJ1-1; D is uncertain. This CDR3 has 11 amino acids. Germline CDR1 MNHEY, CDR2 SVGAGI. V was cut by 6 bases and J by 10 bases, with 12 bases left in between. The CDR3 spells CASRMEGAAFF. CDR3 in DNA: TGTGCCAGCAGAATGGAGGGTGCAGCTTTCTTT.

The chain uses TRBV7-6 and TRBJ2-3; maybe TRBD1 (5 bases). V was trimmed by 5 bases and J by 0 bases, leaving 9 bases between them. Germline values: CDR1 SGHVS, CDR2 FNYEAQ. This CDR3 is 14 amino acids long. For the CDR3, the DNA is TGTGCCAGCAGCCTGGGGCATAGCACAGATACGCAGTATTTT. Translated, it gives CASSLGHSTDTQYF.

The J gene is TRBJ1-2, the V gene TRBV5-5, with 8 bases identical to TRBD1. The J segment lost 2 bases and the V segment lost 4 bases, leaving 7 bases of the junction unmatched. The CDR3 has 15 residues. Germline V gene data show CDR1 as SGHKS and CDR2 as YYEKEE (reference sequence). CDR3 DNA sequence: TGTGCCAGCAGCACTGACAGGGGTCTGAACTATGGCTACACCTTC. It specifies CASSTDRGLNYGYTF. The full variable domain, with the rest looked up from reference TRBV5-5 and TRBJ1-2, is DAGVTQSPTHLIKTRGQQVTLRCSPISGHKSVSWYQQVLGQGPQFIFQYYEKEERGRGNFPDRFSARQFPNYSSELNVNALLLGDSALYLCASSTDRGLNYGYTFGSGTRLTVV.

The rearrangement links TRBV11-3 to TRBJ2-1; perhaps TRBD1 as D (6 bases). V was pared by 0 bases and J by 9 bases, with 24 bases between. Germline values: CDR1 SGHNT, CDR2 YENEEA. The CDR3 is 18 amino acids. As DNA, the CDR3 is TGTGCCAGCAGCTTAGACCGGCACAGGGAGCTCCAAATAAGTGAGCAGTTCTTC. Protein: CASSLDRHRELQISEQFF.

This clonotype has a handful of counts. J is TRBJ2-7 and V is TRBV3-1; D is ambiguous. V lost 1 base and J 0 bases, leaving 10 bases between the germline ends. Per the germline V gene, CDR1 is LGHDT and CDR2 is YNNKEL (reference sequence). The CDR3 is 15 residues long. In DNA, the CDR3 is TGTGCCAGCAGCCAAGGATTAGGTCCCTCCTACGAGCAGTACTTC. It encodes CASSQGLGPSYEQYF.

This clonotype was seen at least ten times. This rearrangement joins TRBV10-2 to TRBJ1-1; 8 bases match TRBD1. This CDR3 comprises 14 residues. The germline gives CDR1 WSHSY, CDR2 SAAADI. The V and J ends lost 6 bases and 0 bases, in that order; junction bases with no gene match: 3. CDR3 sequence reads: CASRGTGMNTEAFF. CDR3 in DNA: TGCGCCAGCAGAGGGACAGGAATGAACACTGAAGCTTTCTTT.

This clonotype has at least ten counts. The CDR3 here is CAWSGPKQKLFF. The CDR3 DNA follows: TGTGCCTGGAGTGGTCCCAAGCAAAAACTGTTTTTT. The genes are TRBV30 and TRBJ1-4; D remains ambiguous. V dropped 1 base and J dropped 9 bases, with 9 bases sitting between them. The germline V gene encodes CDR1 GTSNPN and CDR2 SVGIG (reference sequence). CDR3 length: 12 residues.

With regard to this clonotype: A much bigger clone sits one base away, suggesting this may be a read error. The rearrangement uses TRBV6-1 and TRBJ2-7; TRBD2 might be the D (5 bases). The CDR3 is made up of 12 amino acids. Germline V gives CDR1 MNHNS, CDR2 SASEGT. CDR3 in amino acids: CVSMGPGDEQYF. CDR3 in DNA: TGTGTCAGCATGGGTCCCGGGGACGAGCAGTACTTC.